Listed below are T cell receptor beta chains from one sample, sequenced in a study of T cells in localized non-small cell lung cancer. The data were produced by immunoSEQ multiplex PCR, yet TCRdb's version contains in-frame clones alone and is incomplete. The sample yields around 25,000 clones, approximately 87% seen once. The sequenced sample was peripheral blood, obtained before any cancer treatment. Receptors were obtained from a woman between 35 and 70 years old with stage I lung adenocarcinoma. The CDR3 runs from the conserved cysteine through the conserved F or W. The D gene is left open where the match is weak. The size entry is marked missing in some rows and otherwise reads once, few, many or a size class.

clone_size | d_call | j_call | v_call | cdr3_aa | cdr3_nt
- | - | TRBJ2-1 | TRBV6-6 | CASSQFLGNEQFF | TGTGCCAGCAGCCAATTCCTAGGGAATGAGCAGTTCTTC
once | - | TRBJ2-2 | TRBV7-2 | CASSPRVFGELFF | TGTGCCAGCAGCCCGCGTGTTTTCGGGGAGCTGTTTTTT
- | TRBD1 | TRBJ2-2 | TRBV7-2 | CASSTDRARTGELFF | TGTGCCAGCAGCACGGACAGGGCGAGAACCGGGGAGCTGTTTTTT
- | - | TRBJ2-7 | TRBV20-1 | CSARVGFEQYF | TGCAGTGCTAGAGTGGGTTTCGAGCAGTACTTC
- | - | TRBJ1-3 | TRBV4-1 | CASSQDLGVSGNTIYF | TGCGCCAGCAGCCAAGATCTAGGAGTTTCTGGAAACACCATATATTTT
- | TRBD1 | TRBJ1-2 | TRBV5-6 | CASSLDRGYNYGYTF | TGTGCCAGCAGCTTGGACAGGGGGTACAACTATGGCTACACCTTC
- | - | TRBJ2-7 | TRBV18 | CASSPDGTAYEQYF | TGTGCCAGCTCACCTGACGGGACGGCCTACGAGCAGTACTTC
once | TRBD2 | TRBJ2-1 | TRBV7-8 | CASSDGLAGFNEQFF | TGTGCCAGCAGCGACGGACTAGCGGGGTTCAATGAGCAGTTCTTC
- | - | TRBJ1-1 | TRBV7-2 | CASSPDWTEAFF | TGTGCCAGCAGCCCGGACTGGACTGAAGCTTTCTTT
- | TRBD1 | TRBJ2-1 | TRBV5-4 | CASMVGQSSYNEQFF | TGTGCCAGCATGGTGGGACAGAGCTCCTACAATGAGCAGTTCTTC
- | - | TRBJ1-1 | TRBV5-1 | CASSKDRNTEAFF | TGCGCCAGCAGCAAGGACAGGAACACTGAAGCTTTCTTT